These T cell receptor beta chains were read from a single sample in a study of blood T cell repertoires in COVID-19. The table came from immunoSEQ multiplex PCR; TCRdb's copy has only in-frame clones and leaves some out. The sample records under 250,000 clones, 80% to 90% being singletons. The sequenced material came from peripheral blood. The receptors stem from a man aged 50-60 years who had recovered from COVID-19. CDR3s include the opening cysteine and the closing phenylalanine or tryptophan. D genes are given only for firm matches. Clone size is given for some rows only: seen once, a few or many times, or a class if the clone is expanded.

CSVFSSGRASSYNEQFF | TGCAGCGTTTTCTCTAGCGGGAGGGCGAGCTCCTACAATGAGCAGTTCTTC | . | TRBD2 | TRBJ2-1 | TRBV29-1
CASSPEDRAVYRELFF | TGTGCCAGCAGCCCCGAGGACAGGGCCGTTTATAGGGAGCTGTTTTTT | . | TRBD1 | TRBJ2-2 | TRBV3-1/TRBV3-2
CATRPGGWSTFF | TGTGCCACCCGACCCGGCGGTTGGTCGACGTTCTTC | . | . | TRBJ2-1 | TRBV2
CASSELSGDYNEQFF | TGTGCCAGCAGTGAACTCTCGGGAGACTACAATGAGCAGTTCTTC | . | . | TRBJ2-1 | TRBV25-1
CASTPSVELFF | TGTGCCAGTACCCCGTCGGTCGAGCTGTTTTTT | . | . | TRBJ2-2 | TRBV19
CATSDLPGGTDTQYF | TGTGCCACCAGTGATTTGCCAGGGGGGACAGATACGCAGTATTTT | few | . | TRBJ2-3 | TRBV24-1
CASSEFMGSTSGNTIYF | TGTGCCAGCAGTGAATTTATGGGCAGCACCTCTGGAAACACCATATATTTT | . | . | TRBJ1-3 | TRBV6-1
CASRLTGRANTGELFF | TGTGCCAGCAGGTTAACAGGGAGGGCGAACACCGGGGAGCTGTTTTTT | . | . | TRBJ2-2 | TRBV28
CASSLSGTGGYEQYF | TGTGCCAGCAGTTTATCTGGGACAGGGGGTTACGAGCAGTACTTC | . | TRBD1 | TRBJ2-7 | TRBV27
CASSLSGRGNNEQFF | TGTGCCAGCAGCCTGAGCGGGAGGGGAAACAATGAGCAGTTCTTC | . | TRBD2 | TRBJ2-1 | TRBV14
CASSLVLAGGNEQFF | TGTGCCAGCAGTTTAGTACTAGCGGGAGGAAATGAGCAGTTCTTC | once | TRBD2 | TRBJ2-1 | TRBV28
CASYSSGGNNEQFF | TGTGCCAGCTATTCTAGCGGGGGAAACAATGAGCAGTTCTTC | . | TRBD2 | TRBJ2-1 | TRBV6-5